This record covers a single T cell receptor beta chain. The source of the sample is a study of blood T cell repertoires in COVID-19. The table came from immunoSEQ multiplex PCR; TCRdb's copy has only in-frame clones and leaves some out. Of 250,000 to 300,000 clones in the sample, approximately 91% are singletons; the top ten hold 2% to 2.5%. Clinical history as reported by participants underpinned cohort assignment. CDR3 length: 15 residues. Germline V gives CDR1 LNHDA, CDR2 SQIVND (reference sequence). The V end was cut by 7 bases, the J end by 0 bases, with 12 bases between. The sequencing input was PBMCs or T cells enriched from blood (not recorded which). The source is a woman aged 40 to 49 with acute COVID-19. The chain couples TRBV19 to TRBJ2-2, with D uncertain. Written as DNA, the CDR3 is TGTGCCAGTACTCGAGGAAGTTCGAACACCGGGGAGCTGTTTTTT. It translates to CASTRGSSNTGELFF. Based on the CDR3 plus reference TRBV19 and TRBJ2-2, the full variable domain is DGGITQSPKYLFRKEGQNVTLSCEQNLNHDAMYWYRQDPGQGLRLIYYSQIVNDFQKGDIAEGYSVSREKKESFPLTVTSAQKNPTAFYLCASTRGSSNTGELFFGEGSRLTVL.